Presented here are 16 T cell receptor beta chains from one specimen sequenced in a study of cytomegalovirus exposure and HLA in healthy donors. PCR was performed using 60 Vbeta and 13 Jbeta primers. Sequencing used immunoSEQ multiplex PCR; TCRdb keeps in-frame clones, though not all of them. The sample records about 230,000 clones, around 80% being singletons. The material sequenced was PBMCs. These receptor sequences come from a middle-aged woman in good health and CMV-seronegative.

The chain employs TRBV10-2 and TRBJ2-5; 7 bases map to TRBD1. The end of the DNA is better explained by TRBJ2-7, so the J call may be wrong. The CDR3 consists of 14 residues. In germline, CDR1 is WSHSY, CDR2 SAAADI. CDR3 bases: TGCGCCAGCAGTGGAAACAGGGGCTTCTACGAGCAGTACTTC. It encodes CASSGNRGFYEQYF.

The J gene is TRBJ1-1, the V gene TRBV6-1; D gene unclear. This CDR3 is built from 14 residues. Trimming left V 8 bases short and J 1 base short, with 14 bases between. Germline V gene sequence: CDR1 MNHNS, CDR2 SASEGT. This chain's CDR3 is CASGSLVRNTEAFF. The CDR3 nucleotides are TGTGCCAGCGGCTCACTAGTCAGGAACACTGAAGCTTTCTTT.

The chain couples TRBV6-1 to TRBJ2-1; 12 positions agree with TRBD2. The CDR3 has 16 amino acids. Germline assignment: CDR1 MNHNS and CDR2 SASEGT. Losses at the gene ends were 4 bases for V and 3 bases for J; bases not matched to a gene: 4. In DNA form, the CDR3 reads TGTGCCAGCAGTGTTCGGACTAGCGGGGTCTACAATGAGCAGTTCTTC. It is translated as CASSVRTSGVYNEQFF.

The chain carries TRBV7-3 and TRBJ2-5, with D perhaps matching TRBD1 (6 bases). Germline V lookup: CDR1 SGHTA, CDR2 FQGTGA. The CDR3 is 13 residues long. Trimming removed 5 bases at V and 3 bases at J, with 10 bases between. The CDR3 nucleotides are TGTGCCAGCAGCCCCAACAGGGAAGAGACCCAGTACTTC. Residues: CASSPNREETQYF.

This chain connects TRBV7-2 to TRBJ1-5; no definite D call. Germline loops: CDR1 SGHTA, CDR2 FQGNSA. The CDR3 has 13 amino acids. Trimming took 6 bases from V and 3 from J, leaving 9 bases between them. The CDR3 region is CASSYKSNQPQHF. DNA for the CDR3: TGTGCCAGCAGTTACAAGTCCAATCAGCCCCAGCATTTT.

This chain connects TRBV18 to TRBJ2-7, with D possibly matching TRBD1 (6 bases). Trimming shortened V by 4 bases and J by 5 bases, and 6 bases separated the two germline ends. There are 11 residues in the CDR3. Germline CDR1 KGHSH, CDR2 LQKENI. The CDR3 is CASSQGDEQYF. CDR3 nucleotides: TGTGCCAGCTCACAGGGGGACGAGCAGTACTTC.

The chain carries TRBV2 and TRBJ1-1, with TRBD1 identical over 8 bases. This CDR3 spans 16 amino acids. V lost 3 bases to trimming and J lost 8 bases; unmatched junction nucleotides: 14. Germline values: CDR1 SNHLY, CDR2 FYNNEI. CDR3 amino acids: CASSELTGAADPEAFF. CDR3 bases: TGTGCCAGCAGTGAGTTGACAGGGGCTGCGGACCCGGAAGCTTTCTTT.

This clone is a singleton in its sample. The chain carries TRBV13 and TRBJ2-6, with D possibly being TRBD2 (5 bases). This CDR3 has 15 amino acids. Trimming pared 3 bases from V and 4 bases from J, leaving 10 bases between. CDR1 and CDR2 (germline): PRHDT, FYEKMQ (reference sequence). CDR3 DNA: TGTGCCAGCAGCTTCGAGGGATCAGGGGCCAACGTCCTGACTTTC. Residues: CASSFEGSGANVLTF.

The V gene is TRBV30, the J gene TRBJ2-7; the D gene is possibly TRBD1 (6 bases). The CDR3 length is 13 residues. V lost 0 bases and J lost 2, with 8 bases in between. Germline lookup yields CDR1 GTSNPN and CDR2 SVGIG (reference sequence). The CDR3 region has the DNA TGTGCCTGGAGTGTAACAGGGCCCTACGAGCAGTACTTC. The encoded protein is CAWSVTGPYEQYF.

In regard to this clone: This same CDR3 is encoded by further DNA sequences in the sample. The chain recombines TRBV5-6 with TRBJ2-2; 11 bases are a match to TRBD2. This CDR3 is 15 amino acids long. Germline V CDR1 and CDR2: SGHDT, YYEEEE. V lost 0 bases to trimming and J lost 5 bases; unmatched junction nucleotides: 0. As DNA, the CDR3 is TGTGCCAGCAGCTTGGGACTAGCGGGAACCGGGGAGCTGTTTTTT. It encodes CASSLGLAGTGELFF.

The chain carries TRBV5-1 and TRBJ2-5; TRBD2 agrees at 9 bases. The junction had 6 bases not matched to a gene; V was cut back by 7 bases and J by 5 bases. Germline V lookup: CDR1 SGHRS, CDR2 YFSETQ. The CDR3 is 13 amino acids. The CDR3 sequence: CASSAGGRETQYF. The CDR3 DNA is TGCGCCAGCTCGGCGGGGGGGCGGGAGACCCAGTACTTC.

As to this clone: Other DNA sequences in the sample encode the same CDR3. The chain recombines TRBV5-1 with TRBJ2-5; TRBD1 is a possible D gene (5 bases). The V and J ends lost 2 bases and 2 bases respectively, with 7 bases between them. The CDR3 is 13 amino acids. Germline V gene data show CDR1 as SGHRS and CDR2 as YFSETQ. The chain's CDR3 is CASSLGVQETQYF. CDR3 DNA: TGCGCCAGCAGCTTAGGGGTACAAGAGACCCAGTACTTC.

In DNA, the CDR3 is TGTGCCAGCAGCCCACAAGACAGGGTAAATTCACCCCTCCACTTT. This codes for CASSPQDRVNSPLHF. V usage is TRBV7-9 and J usage is TRBJ1-6, with 7 bases aligning to TRBD1. The CDR3 covers 15 residues. Germline values: CDR1 SEHNR, CDR2 FQNEAQ (reference sequence). The ends lost 5 bases at V and 7 bases at J; junction bases unmatched: 8.

The rearrangement joins TRBV7-9 to TRBJ2-7; possible D gene TRBD2, 6 bases. Trimming took off 5 bases at V and 7 bases at J, with 18 bases between the two ends. The CDR3 is made up of 14 amino acids. Germline-derived CDR1 and CDR2 are SEHNR and FQNEAQ (reference sequence). The CDR3 region is CASSAGTYAGEQYF. CDR3 bases: TGTGCCAGCAGCGCCGGGACTTATGCTGGGGAGCAGTACTTC.

The CDR3 is CASSSRAYGYTF. The CDR3 DNA reads as TGTGCCAGCAGTTCTAGAGCCTATGGCTACACCTTC. The chain is built from TRBV7-2 and TRBJ1-2; no clear D. Trimming took 6 bases from V and 4 from J, leaving 9 bases between them. The CDR3 runs to 12 residues. The V gene's germline CDR1 is SGHTA and CDR2 FQGNSA.

The chain is built from TRBV9 and TRBJ2-7, with a possible D match to TRBD2 (6 bases). The V gene's germline CDR1 is SGDLS and CDR2 YYNGEE. With 4 bases removed from V and 2 bases from J, the gap between germline ends came to 13 bases. This CDR3 has 14 amino acids. The CDR3 reads CASSPGLQAYEQYF. In DNA form, the CDR3 reads TGTGCCAGCAGCCCGGGACTTCAAGCCTACGAGCAGTACTTC. The whole variable domain, filled in from reference TRBV9 and TRBJ2-7, reads DSGVTQTPKHLITATGQRVTLRCSPRSGDLSVYWYQQSLDQGLQFLIQYYNGEERAKGNILERFSAQQFPDLHSELNLSSLELGDSALYFCASSPGLQAYEQYFGPGTRLTVT.